This T cell receptor beta chain came from a study of cytomegalovirus exposure and HLA in healthy donors (dated by TCRdb to about 2017). At the level of the whole study: In an earlier analysis of approximately 640 of the donors, less than 350 Gb of sequence data and approximately 100 million unique TCR beta sequences from approximately 180 million T cells were reported. Roughly 300 gigabases of sequencing data and roughly 80 million unique TCR sequences made up an early release that covered roughly 670 HLA-typed donors. The genetic ancestry cluster associated with self-reported Caucasian donors included approximately 85% of the roughly 400 genotyped donors. The study aimed to test whether signatures of past pathogen exposure could be identified by cataloging public T cell receptors. The study profiled the T cell repertoires of fewer than 850 subjects by immunosequencing and related them to cytomegalovirus serostatus. A separate validation cohort of about 110 different subjects was used in addition to the 666-subject first cohort. To predict cytomegalovirus infection status, the study combined high-throughput TCR immunosequencing, statistical association of individual TCRs with disease status, and machine learning. A later analysis re-analyzed previously published TCR beta repertoires from roughly 690 donors and added high-resolution HLA genotyping to study TCR occurrence patterns. In the later analysis, no new phenotypic data were used to find candidate immune exposures; instead, reliance was placed on TCR beta sequences and their occurrence across donors. An earlier analysis of several hundred of the donors applied high-throughput TCR beta sequencing to assess whether each TCR beta V gene segment acted as functional or pseudogenic. Donor age, sex, ethnicity and CMV serostatus were collected together with the repertoire data. A later genetic analysis took genome-wide SNP genotypes for about 65% of the roughly 670 donors and used that subset as a discovery cohort. All discovery cohort repertoires had been generated on a single sequencing platform. Class I and class II HLA loci were covered by the typing at four-digit resolution. Typing coverage differed by locus: A, B, C, DRB1 and DQB1 were typed in about 629-630 donors, DQA1 in 500 to 550, DPA1 in around 610, and DPB1 in roughly 470. A handful of DR-DQ haplotypes were handled as single units for association and clustering because linkage in the cohort was strong. Across about 380 genotyped donors of the cohort, an average of approximately 240,000 unique TCR beta nucleotide sequences per donor were sequenced, and roughly 20% of those sequences were non-productive. Overall study outcomes, separate from this receptor: Strong co-occurrence of HLA alleles, especially DR and DQ, made assigning TCR associations to individual alleles difficult. Specific HLA alleles were associated with about 17,000 TCR beta sequences at a false discovery rate of 0.05 in a later analysis. Compared with equally common non-associated chains, HLA-associated TCR beta chains in a later analysis were more clonally expanded and had lower generation probabilities. A further reported finding was that TCR beta sequences accurately predicted the HLA-A and HLA-B alleles for most subjects in the first cohort. According to a later analysis, parvovirus B19, influenza, CMV and Epstein-Barr virus appeared linked to several top co-occurrence clusters. Because counts were too low, 15 to 20 rarely observed V segments, including chromosome 9 orphons, were excluded from the earlier analysis of roughly 580 of the donors. For the cohort, immune exposure information was limited to CMV serostatus. Compared with the roughly 710-donor mean, donors in an Asian-associated ancestry cluster had fewer N-insertions in productive TCRs, according to a later genetic analysis. Only TCR beta chains were sequenced in this cohort, and the absence of alpha or paired-chain data limited detectable features. Broadly in line with IMGT annotations, most TCR beta V segments showed up in productive rearrangements about 87% or about 30% of the time in an earlier analysis of several hundred of the donors. In both the original and validation cohorts, the classifier was reported to diagnose cytomegalovirus status with high specificity and sensitivity. It was suggested by the authors that the approach could potentially be generalized to other disease states and immunological phenotypes. Linkage disequilibrium might explain the correlated functional status among segregating V segments, but an unknown experimental factor could not be excluded. A later genetic analysis associated a missense DCLRE1C variant with V-gene and J-gene trimming of TCR beta chains, and an independent cohort replicated the association. According to a later analysis, TCR association rates differed among HLA loci, with DRB1 alleles showing the most associated TCRs and HLA-C alleles showing the fewest. Roughly uniform sequencing depth across donors was assumed in presence/absence analyses, although this assumption may not hold. In vitro tests confirmed that a few of the cytomegalovirus-associated TCR beta chains recognize cytomegalovirus antigens. A cluster of highly shared sequence variants was judged likely to be a technical artifact of the sequencing pipeline. In the study, approximately 160 TCR beta chains were listed as associated with cytomegalovirus. HLA typing was unavailable for some donors at each locus, so association tests used only the typed subset. A later analysis found that most CMV-associated TCR beta chains appeared HLA-restricted, with HLA associations seemingly driven largely by CMV exposure. Most TCR sequences were observed very rarely across donors, whereas some public TCRs were present in many individuals.

To prepare the library, the immunoSEQ multiplex PCR assay was applied. A mixture of 60 forward primers for TCR Vbeta segments and 13 reverse primers for TCR Jbeta segments was used in the multiplex PCR. Amplification of the CDR3 region of rearranged TCR beta genes was performed with a multiplex PCR assay on genomic DNA. On the Illumina HiSeq System, the amplified TCR beta libraries were sequenced as 87-base-pair reads. The original pipeline was this. A later analysis tallied 75 million to 95 million unique TCR beta chains across the approximately 670 repertoires, and some 12 million of those chains were shared by two or more donors. A nearest-neighbor algorithm error-corrected the raw reads and collapsed the reads into unique sequences, merging closely related sequences to remove PCR and sequencing errors. V, D and J gene segments were assigned by aligning CDR3 sequences to IMGT reference sequences. For a sequence to be retained, a match of at least six nucleotides was required to both a V gene segment and a J gene segment. A rearrangement was called productive if the CDR3 had no stop codons and remained in frame with V and J, and every other rearrangement was called non-productive. Following IMGT convention, CDR3 was defined as the stretch from the second conserved V-encoded cysteine up to the conserved J-encoded phenylalanine. Sequences without an unambiguous match to a single V gene segment were excluded from the earlier analysis of 450 to 750 of the donors. In an earlier analysis of approximately 500 of the donors, a V segment was called functional when productive rearrangements were above 56.7%, and segregating when the standard deviation between donors exceeded 5%. To diagnose cytomegalovirus status from the catalog of TCR beta chain sequences, a statistical classification framework was built. In a later analysis, V and J genes were assigned by comparing TCR nucleotide sequences against IMGT/GENE-DB human TR gene sequences. The TCRdist pipeline was used in a later analysis to assign CDR3 sequences and most-parsimonious VDJ recombination scenarios. In a later analysis, every TCR beta chain was defined by the combination of its CDR3 amino acid sequence and its V-gene family, and reads without a unique V-gene family were dropped. As a way to deal with suspected cross-contamination and a sequencing artifact, a later analysis dropped 500 to 700 nucleotide sequences that were highly shared and had low generation probability. A later analysis calculated a clonal expansion index for each public chain from normalized within-repertoire ranks of inferred template counts. In a later analysis, generation probabilities were computed using a VDJ recombination model fitted to out-of-frame rearrangements, and the results were checked against IGoR. Hypergeometric tests were used in a later analysis to score TCR-TCR, TCR-HLA and TCR-CMV co-occurrence, with a repertoire-size bias correction applied to the TCR pairs. In a later analysis, false discovery rates were estimated by permuting HLA or CMV assignments 20 times. A later analysis grouped co-occurring TCRs with DBSCAN, adding TCRdist sequence similarity when clustering within HLA-allele-positive subsets. For co-occurrence clustering, repertoires with fewer than 30,000 or more than 120,000 public chains were excluded, along with roughly 5 repertoires with anomalous nucleotide sharing. TCRdb took over this immuneACCESS table, retaining in-frame rearrangements with V and J assigned. Such tables are incomplete; in checked studies, under half of the missing clones stem from an unresolved V gene, and the remainder is unexplained. The V and J calls and the clone size are those of that table, but D and trimming were determined from the DNA. The sample's own table lists about 210,000 clones. The biggest ten clones account for roughly 0.98% of the sample.

The cohort comprised more than 550 healthy bone marrow donors. All cohort members were sampled while nominally healthy, although unrecorded immune exposures were likely present. The donor tested CMV seropositive, placing the donor among the approximately 290 seropositive members of the cohort. A peripheral blood sample was provided by each donor, and peripheral blood mononuclear cells were used for TCR beta sequencing. The Qiagen DNeasy Blood Extraction Kit was used to extract genomic DNA from the blood cell samples. Regarding this clone: Its cognate antigen has yet to be identified.

Sequencing input: PBMCs. The receptor was isolated from a woman in her twenties or thirties in good health and CMV-seropositive.

The encoded CDR3 is CASSPTGGEYEQYF. The bases read TGTGCCAGCAGCCCCACAGGGGGTGAGTACGAGCAGTACTTC. This sequence uses TRBV5-6 and TRBJ2-7; TRBD1 agrees with 8 junctional bases. The germline V and J ends show losses of 4 bases and 4 bases respectively, and no gene match explains 7 bases of the junction. CDR1 and CDR2, per the germline V gene, are SGHDT and YYEEEE. The CDR3 numbers 14 residues from cysteine through phenylalanine. CDR3 DNA is the only sequence kept; it has 42 bases, read in frame from the first base.